What follows is one T cell receptor (beta chain) and its context. Its antigen specificity is not known. Base qualities are not provided; no much larger clone lies one nucleotide away. These data originate in a study of cytomegalovirus exposure and HLA in healthy donors (dated by TCRdb to the late 2010s). For the study in its entirety: A later analysis indicated that the roughly 120 validation repertoires were generated on the platform also employed for the roughly 650 repertoires of the first cohort. The study aimed to test whether cataloging public T cell receptors could reveal signatures of past pathogen exposure. Along with the roughly 670-subject first cohort, a separate validation cohort of over 90 different subjects was used. To predict cytomegalovirus infection status, the study brought together high-throughput TCR immunosequencing, statistical association of individual TCRs with disease status, and machine learning.

Library prep was done by the immunoSEQ multiplex PCR assay. The original methods were these. A statistical classification framework was developed to diagnose cytomegalovirus status using the catalog of TCR beta chain sequences. TCRdb took over this immuneACCESS table, retaining in-frame rearrangements with V and J assigned. Such tables are incomplete; in checked studies, under half of the missing clones stem from an unresolved V gene, and the remainder is unexplained. V and J calls and clone size follow that table, whereas D and trimming were derived from the DNA. Recorded for this sample are more than 95,000 clones; roughly nine tenths of them occurred a single time. 4% to 5.5% of the sample rests with the top ten. Compared with germline, V lacks 1 base and J lacks 15 bases; bases without a gene match: 11. The CDR3 spans 14 residues, from the cysteine through the phenylalanine. The read is trimmed to its CDR3 DNA, 42 bases read in frame from base 1. According to the germline V gene (reference sequence), CDR1 reads LNHNV and CDR2 reads YYDKDF.

Study-level results and caveats: A later analysis had no HLA typing for the validation cohort, so co-occurrence there was scored across all 110 or so repertoires. A later analysis found that TCRs clustered in the first cohort also tended to co-occur in the 120 validation repertoires, with 94% of cluster scores above 0. The classifier was reported to diagnose cytomegalovirus status with high specificity and sensitivity in both the original and validation cohorts. In vitro tests confirmed that a few of the cytomegalovirus-associated TCR beta chains recognize cytomegalovirus antigens. In the study, around 160 TCR beta chains were listed as associated with cytomegalovirus. It was suggested by the authors that the approach could potentially be generalized to other disease states and immunological phenotypes. Most TCR sequences were seen in very few donors, while some public TCRs were found in many individuals.

Separate from the roughly 660-subject first cohort, the validation cohort of roughly 120 subjects was the group to which the donors belonged. This receptor chain uses TRBV15 and TRBJ1-4; 7 bases in between match TRBD1. Sequencing was carried out using PBMCs. The sequence derives from a man aged 18 to 30 in good health and CMV-seropositive. The bases are TGTGCCACCAGCAGAGCATCCAGCGAGACAGGGTTGTTTTTT. It specifies CATSRASSETGLFF.